This entry concerns a single T cell receptor beta chain. Its antigen is unknown. The data were obtained in a study of somatic mutations in cytotoxic T cells in rheumatoid arthritis. Background on the study: Patient blood (30 ml EDTA) was collected right after diagnosis, preceding any treatment. Flow sorting yielded some V beta antibody-stained T-cell populations at nearly 100% purity, among them V beta1+ cells sequenced for TCRB.

General study results and limits: Patients with a largest CD8+ clone exceeding 20% of CD8+ cells numbered about an eighth of the 65.

Germline CDR1 is SGHDN and CDR2 is FVKESK. CDR3 length: 13 residues. The V end was cut by 0 bases, the J end by 9 bases, with 11 bases between. Sequenced by immunoSEQ multiplex PCR; TCRdb stores in-frame clones only, minus some. The sample gives roughly 2,000 clones, about 85% of which show up once; roughly 36% is in the top ten. This clonotype was sampled from a man aged 55 to 70 with rheumatoid arthritis. This chain connects TRBV14 to TRBJ1-1; no firm D call. Input material: CD8+ T cells sorted from blood. The DNA for the CDR3 is TGTGCCAGCAGCCAAGAGGGTCGGGGAAAAGCTTTCTTT. Translation: CASSQEGRGKAFF.